The 12 T cell receptor beta chains listed next were all sequenced from one sample in a study of beta chain features in type 1 diabetes. The sequenced template was cDNA made from the entire isolated RNA. The table came from immunoSEQ multiplex PCR; TCRdb's copy has only in-frame clones and leaves some out. This sample yields approximately 340,000 clones, of which roughly 16% are seen a single time; about 0.018% belongs to the top ten. Sequencing was done on a sample of naive CD4+ T cells from blood. These receptors all stem from a woman aged 18-35 years in good health.

This clone came up a few times. This chain connects TRBV2 to TRBJ1-1, with D possibly matching TRBD1 (6 bases). Germline loops: CDR1 SNHLY, CDR2 FYNNEI. V was clipped by 5 bases and J by 8 bases, with 15 bases between them. The CDR3 is 13 amino acids. The DNA of the CDR3 is TGTGCCAGCAGTCGGTCCCTTGACAGGGAAGCTTTCTTT. This encodes CASSRSLDREAFF.

CDR3 region: CASSQDSLEYNEQFF. The CDR3 DNA is TGTGCCAGCAGCCAAGATTCCCTAGAATACAATGAGCAGTTCTTC. The rearrangement uses TRBV4-2 and TRBJ2-1; D not resolved. The V end lost 0 bases, the J end lost 4 bases, and 10 bases lay between the germline ends. The germline V gene encodes CDR1 LGHNA and CDR2 YNFKEQ. The CDR3 sequence is 15 residues long.

This chain links TRBV7-2 with TRBJ2-7, with D perhaps matching TRBD1 (6 bases). Deletions cut 5 bases from V and 0 bases from J, with 11 bases between. Germline CDR1 SGHTA, CDR2 FQGNSA. The CDR3 is 14 residues long. CDR3 sequence: CASSDTGNSYEQYF. In nucleotides, the CDR3 is TGTGCCAGCAGCGACACAGGGAACTCCTACGAGCAGTACTTC. Complete variable domain (other parts from reference TRBV7-2 and TRBJ2-7): GAGVSQSPSNKVTEKGKDVELRCDPISGHTALYWYRQSLGQGLEFLIYFQGNSAPDKSGLPSDRFSAERTGGSVSTLTIQRTQQEDSAVYLCASSDTGNSYEQYFGPGTRLTVT.

This clone occurred a few times. The chain uses TRBV18 and TRBJ2-1; D is perhaps TRBD2 (5 bases). This CDR3 region has 14 residues. V was pared by 5 bases and J by 9 bases, with 17 bases between. Germline CDR1 is KGHSH and CDR2 is LQKENI. The CDR3 sequence is CASSTSTGRGEQFF. The CDR3 DNA reads as TGTGCCAGCTCAACCTCGACGGGAAGAGGTGAGCAGTTCTTC.

V is TRBV5-1 and J is TRBJ2-3; 7 bases match TRBD1. V lost 7 bases to trimming and J lost 12 bases; unmatched junction nucleotides: 8. Germline assignment: CDR1 SGHRS and CDR2 YFSETQ. The CDR3 totals 11 residues. The DNA of the CDR3 is TGCGCCAGCTGGAGACAGGGTATTCAGTATTTT. Residues: CASWRQGIQYF.

The J gene is TRBJ2-1, the V gene TRBV30, with a tentative D call TRBD2 (5 bases). Trimming took off 0 bases at V and 4 bases at J, with 7 bases between the two ends. The CDR3 consists of 13 residues. From germline, CDR1 is GTSNPN and CDR2 SVGIG (reference sequence). The DNA of the CDR3 is TGTGCCTGGAGTGTAGGAGGATACAATGAGCAGTTCTTC. Protein: CAWSVGGYNEQFF. Full variable domain (outside the CDR3, taken from reference TRBV30 and TRBJ2-1): SQTIHQWPATLVQPVGSPLSLECTVEGTSNPNLYWYRQAAGRGLQLLFYSVGIGQISSEVPQNLSASRPQDRQFILSSKKLLLSDSGFYLCAWSVGGYNEQFFGPGTRLTVL.

This clone was recorded a few times. The rearrangement uses TRBV21-1 and TRBJ2-1; the table calls TRBD2, which could not be checked here. TRBV21-1 is an annotated pseudogene. The CDR3 totals 17 residues. CDR3 in amino acids: CASSKGPGVAGYNEQFF. In DNA form, the CDR3 reads TGTGCCAGCAGCAAAGGACCCGGGGTAGCGGGATACAATGAGCAGTTCTTC.

The chain joins TRBV29-1 to TRBJ2-3; 8 nucleotides match TRBD2. The germline V gene encodes CDR1 SQVTM and CDR2 ANQGSEA. The V segment lost 6 bases and the J segment 5 bases; nucleotides outside the gene matches: 7. The CDR3 is made up of 13 amino acids. The CDR3 reads CSVGGRLEDTQYF. CDR3 DNA: TGCAGCGTGGGCGGGAGGTTGGAAGATACGCAGTATTTT.

The chain joins TRBV5-4 to TRBJ2-3, with 13 bases matching TRBD2. The CDR3 runs 15 residues. The junction had 2 bases not matched to a gene; V was cut back by 4 bases and J by 3 bases. Per the germline V gene, CDR1 is SGHNT and CDR2 is YYREEE (reference sequence). The CDR3, as DNA: TGTGCCAGCAGCCAGACTAGCGGGAGGACAGATACGCAGTATTTT. It yields the protein CASSQTSGRTDTQYF.

The rearrangement joins TRBV10-3 to TRBJ2-3, with a tentative D call TRBD2 (5 bases). V lost 6 bases to trimming and J lost 0 bases, with 19 bases between them. Germline assignment: CDR1 ENHRY and CDR2 SYGVKD. The CDR3 consists of 17 residues. The CDR3: CAIRDSSRLGSTDTQYF. The CDR3 coding sequence is TGTGCCATCAGGGACTCCTCCCGGCTGGGAAGCACAGATACGCAGTATTTT.

This clone was picked up a small number of times. The V call is TRBV4-3, the J call TRBJ2-1, with D perhaps matching TRBD2 (5 bases). V lost 3 bases and J lost 0, with 18 bases in between. Per the germline V gene, CDR1 is LGHNA and CDR2 is YSLEER. The CDR3 is 18 amino acids. CDR3 DNA: TGCGCCAGCAGCCATCACGGAGGCCCGCTCCTCTCCTACAATGAGCAGTTCTTC. Its protein product is CASSHHGGPLLSYNEQFF.

Only a few counts were recorded for this clone. This chain connects TRBV28 to TRBJ1-1; weak D call: TRBD1 (6 bases). Germline V lookup: CDR1 MDHEN, CDR2 SYDVKM. This CDR3 has 14 amino acids. Between the trimmed V and J ends, which lost 6 bases and 1 base, there was a span of 12 bases. The CDR3 sequence is CASRRTTGNTEAFF. Written as DNA, the CDR3 is TGTGCCAGCAGACGAACGACAGGGAACACTGAAGCTTTCTTT.